The sequence of this T cell receptor beta chain was determined in a study of early T cells in non-severe SARS-CoV-2 infection. Study-level results: Reliance on VDJdb matching favored anti-spike CD8 responses; private and CD4 specificities were missed.

There are 11 residues in the CDR3. Germline CDR1 reads MNHNS; CDR2 reads SASEGT. The V gene lost 5 bases and the J gene lost 9 bases, with 8 bases spanning the gap. In the library, individual cDNA molecules carried attached unique molecular identifiers. In TCRdb, the 5' RACE reads were re-called with MiXCR into one record per CDR3 protein. The table has tens of thousands of distinct CDR3 sequences, 3% to 4% seen once. This clonotype was detected many times. Antigen unknown. This receptor was obtained from an adult who was a healthcare worker with PCR-confirmed SARS-CoV-2 infection or an uninfected control (not recorded which). The specimen sequenced was whole blood. The chain combines TRBV6-1 with TRBJ2-1; D possibly uses TRBD1 or TRBD2 (5 bases each). CDR3 region: CASSPGPEQFF. The CDR3 coding sequence is TGTGCCAGCAGTCCGGGACCTGAGCAGTTCTTC.